The 5 T cell receptor beta chains given below trace back to one sample, sequenced in a study of T cell repertoires in cytomegalovirus infection. TCRdb used MiXCR to reprocess the reads, holding one entry per CDR3 protein. The data hold a few hundred thousand distinct CDR3 sequences, with around 35% observed a single time. For these TCRs, the target antigens are not known. The sample here was cultured PBMCs, taken from culture after CMV antigen stimulation. The receptor set was obtained from a human donor in good health (CMV status not recorded). Some clones in this sample may be carry-over from other donors' samples.

This clonotype was counted a few times. The chain is built from TRBV7-9 and TRBJ1-5; D possibly corresponds to TRBD1 (6 bases). CDR1 is SEHNR and CDR2 is FQNEAQ in the germline V gene (reference sequence). This CDR3 is 14 amino acids long. V gave up 5 bases and J gave up 4 bases, with 12 bases separating them. This chain's CDR3 is CASSPDRYNQPQHF. CDR3 sequence (DNA): TGTGCCAGCAGCCCTGACAGGTATAATCAGCCCCAGCATTTT.

The CDR3 sequence: CASSPGGPRVYEQYF. As DNA, the CDR3 is TGTGCCAGCAGCCCAGGGGGACCTAGAGTCTACGAGCAGTACTTC. The chain carries TRBV12-3 or TRBV12-4 and TRBJ2-7; 7 bases are a match to TRBD1. V was clipped by 6 bases and J by 3 bases; unmatched bases: 11. CDR3 length equals 15 residues.

The chain joins TRBV7-2 to TRBJ1-2, with 8 bases identical to TRBD1. Germline V gene lookup returns CDR1 SGHTA and CDR2 FQGNSA. V was clipped by 7 bases and J by 4 bases; unmatched bases: 5. CDR3 length: 13 residues. The CDR3, as DNA: TGTGCCAGCAACCGACAGGGGTCCTATGGCTACACCTTC. Its translation is CASNRQGSYGYTF.

The V and J genes are TRBV27 and TRBJ2-1; D gene uncertain. With 6 bases removed from V and 4 bases from J, the gap between germline ends came to 10 bases. This CDR3 is 13 amino acids long. Germline V CDR1 and CDR2: MNHEY, SMNVEV (reference sequence). Here the CDR3 DNA reads TGTGCCAGCAGGAGTCTAGGGTACAATGAGCAGTTCTTC. Translation gives CASRSLGYNEQFF.

This chain joins TRBV30 and TRBJ2-6, with D hard to call. V lost 0 bases and J 1 base, leaving 7 bases between the germline ends. CDR1 is GTSNPN, CDR2 SVGIG, per germline (reference sequence). The length of the CDR3 is 15 residues. In nucleotides, the CDR3 is TGTGCCTGGAGTGTACGGGTTTCTGGGGCCAACGTCCTGACTTTC. As protein: CAWSVRVSGANVLTF.